What follows are 19 T cell receptor beta chains derived from one specimen sequenced in a study of T-cell reconstitution after alpha-beta-depleted transplantation in children. Preparation of the TCRbeta library involved a method that used unique molecular identifiers. TCRdb called the PCR reads again in MiXCR, with one record for every CDR3 protein. The sample shows hundreds of thousands of distinct CDR3 sequences, roughly 17% of them seen only once. The starting material was PBMCs from the stem cell graft donor, obtained from the stem cell graft. The receptors were gathered from a human donor who donated a stem cell graft to a child with acute myeloid leukemia.

The chain links TRBV6-1 to TRBJ1-3; 9 bases are a match to TRBD1. This CDR3 comprises 15 residues. V lost 6 bases to trimming and J lost 5 bases; unmatched junction nucleotides: 8. CDR1 is MNHNS, CDR2 SASEGT, per germline. CDR3 in amino acids: CASRRLGTGRNTIYF. CDR3 nucleotides: TGTGCCAGCAGAAGACTCGGGACAGGGAGAAACACCATATATTTT.

The chain employs TRBV5-1 and TRBJ2-2, with 9 bases aligning to TRBD1. The CDR3 extends over 15 amino acids. Unmatched junction bases numbered 2, after V lost 4 bases and J lost 1 base. CDR1 is SGHRS, CDR2 YFSETQ, per germline. The chain's CDR3 is CASSTGGWNTGELFF. CDR3 DNA: TGCGCCAGCAGCACAGGGGGCTGGAACACCGGGGAGCTGTTTTTT.

There are many counts of this clonotype. The chain employs TRBV20-1 and TRBJ1-5; TRBD1 agrees at 9 bases. Germline-derived CDR1 and CDR2 are DFQATT and SNEGSKA (reference sequence). The CDR3 covers 15 residues. Losses at the gene ends were 2 bases for V and 3 bases for J; bases not matched to a gene: 5. CDR3 bases: TGCAGTGCTAGACCCGGGACAGGGTCCAATCAGCCCCAGCATTTT. Its protein product is CSARPGTGSNQPQHF.

This clonotype appeared a few times. The chain has TRBV20-1 and TRBJ1-1, with D uncertain. Trimming stripped 5 bases from V and 2 bases from J, with 9 bases between. The CDR3 is 12 residues long. Germline-derived CDR1 and CDR2 are DFQATT and SNEGSKA (reference sequence). The CDR3 DNA follows: TGCAGTGCTCCCGACTTTAACACTGAAGCTTTCTTT. Translated: CSAPDFNTEAFF.

At least ten counts were recorded for this clonotype. The V call is TRBV12-3 or TRBV12-4, the J call TRBJ2-7; D is perhaps TRBD1 or TRBD2 (5 bases each). With 3 bases removed from V and 1 base from J, the gap between germline ends came to 10 bases. The CDR3 is 14 residues long. The CDR3 DNA sequence: TGTGCCAGCAGTTTCGGGGACGGTTCCTACGAGCAGTACTTC. Amino acids: CASSFGDGSYEQYF.

The V gene is TRBV30, the J gene TRBJ2-7, with D perhaps assigned TRBD1 or TRBD2 (5 bases each). This CDR3 is 13 amino acids long. Germline CDR1 GTSNPN, CDR2 SVGIG (reference sequence). Trimming shortened V by 3 bases and J by 3 bases, and 12 bases separated the two germline ends. CDR3 in amino acids: CAWSGNQGYEQYF. The CDR3 nucleotides read TGTGCCTGGAGCGGGAACCAGGGCTACGAGCAGTACTTC. The complete variable domain, with remaining parts taken from reference TRBV30 and TRBJ2-7, reads SQTIHQWPATLVQPVGSPLSLECTVEGTSNPNLYWYRQAAGRGLQLLFYSVGIGQISSEVPQNLSASRPQDRQFILSSKKLLLSDSGFYLCAWSGNQGYEQYFGPGTRLTVT.

This clonotype was recorded at least ten times. The chain joins TRBV29-1 to TRBJ1-3; tentatively, D is TRBD1 (6 bases). This CDR3 has 13 amino acids. Germline-derived CDR1 and CDR2 are SQVTM and ANQGSEA. Trimming took off 1 base at V and 8 bases at J, with 12 bases between the two ends. The CDR3 DNA reads TGCAGCGTTGAAGGGGGGCCTGGTTACACCATATATTTT. Protein product: CSVEGGPGYTIYF.

This clonotype was picked up many times. This chain connects TRBV5-5 to TRBJ1-1, with D perhaps matching TRBD1 (6 bases). From germline, CDR1 is SGHKS and CDR2 YYEKEE (reference sequence). The CDR3 spans 14 residues. Trimming shortened V by 5 bases and J by 3 bases, and 14 bases separated the two germline ends. CDR3 in amino acids: CASSLSAGDTEAFF. In nucleotides, the CDR3 is TGTGCCAGCAGTTTATCAGCAGGGGACACTGAAGCTTTCTTT.

This clonotype was recorded at least ten times. The chain recombines TRBV12-3 or TRBV12-4 with TRBJ2-1, with D unresolved. The length of the CDR3 is 13 residues. V was clipped by 2 bases and J by 4 bases, with 6 bases between them. The CDR3: CASSLPDYNEQFF. The DNA of the CDR3 is TGTGCCAGCAGTTTACCAGATTACAATGAGCAGTTCTTC.

V gene TRBV3-1 combines with J gene TRBJ1-4; unclear D gene. Trimming took 1 base from V and 2 from J, leaving 14 bases between them. The CDR3 spans 17 residues. The germline gives CDR1 LGHDT, CDR2 YNNKEL (reference sequence). For the CDR3, the DNA is TGTGCCAGCAGCCAAGGGTTGGAACTAGGGACTAATGAAAAACTGTTTTTT. Its protein is CASSQGLELGTNEKLFF.

On this clonotype: Since the CDR3 does not end with the conserved phenylalanine or tryptophan, this likely comes from a read error. This chain connects TRBV5-1 to TRBJ2-1, with D tentatively TRBD2 (5 bases). V dropped 2 bases and J dropped 2 bases, with 11 bases sitting between them. CDR1 SGHRS and CDR2 YFSETQ come from the germline V gene. The CDR3 has 15 residues. The CDR3 is CASSFGLQTYNEQFL. Here the CDR3 DNA reads TGCGCCAGCAGCTTCGGACTCCAGACCTACAATGAGCAGTTCTTA.

This clonotype was counted ten times or more. The chain combines TRBV6-5 with TRBJ1-6; no clear D. This CDR3 is 13 amino acids long. V was clipped by 6 bases and J by 10 bases, with 13 bases between them. Germline values: CDR1 MNHEY, CDR2 SVGAGI. CDR3 in DNA: TGTGCCAGCAGGATAGGGTTCGGCTCACCCCTCCACTTT. Translation: CASRIGFGSPLHF.

The sample holds many counts of this clonotype. The CDR3 loop is CASSLAQGMHEQYF. As DNA, the CDR3 is TGTGCCAGCAGCTTAGCGCAGGGGATGCACGAGCAGTACTTC. V gene TRBV11-2 combines with J gene TRBJ2-7; TRBD1 is a possible D gene (6 bases). CDR1 and CDR2 (germline): SGHAT, FQNNGV. This CDR3 spans 14 amino acids. The V gene lost 1 base and the J gene lost 5 bases, with 12 bases spanning the gap.

In its sample, this clonotype was seen many times. The chain couples TRBV20-1 to TRBJ2-7, with 8 bases aligning to TRBD1. In germline, CDR1 is DFQATT, CDR2 SNEGSKA (reference sequence). Trimming cost V 4 bases and J 0 bases; bases outside gene matches: 11. The CDR3 loop spans 16 amino acids. The CDR3 sequence is CSANAPGQGISYEQYV. The CDR3 nucleotides read TGCAGTGCTAACGCCCCCGGACAGGGAATCTCCTACGAGCAGTACGTC.

This chain joins TRBV12-3 or TRBV12-4 and TRBJ1-5; 8 bases line up with TRBD1. With V trimmed by 5 bases and J by 5 bases, 8 bases remained unmatched. This CDR3 is 15 amino acids long. DNA of the CDR3: TGTGCCAGCAGTCCCAGGCAGGGGGCGGATCAGCCCCAGCATTTT. As protein: CASSPRQGADQPQHF.

There are a few counts of this clonotype. CDR3: CATSGRTGPLNTEAFF. As DNA, the CDR3 is TGTGCCACCAGCGGAAGGACAGGGCCTTTGAACACTGAAGCTTTCTTT. This chain uses TRBV15 with TRBJ1-1; 8 bases fit TRBD1. Trimming cost V 5 bases and J 0 bases; bases outside gene matches: 8. Germline lookup yields CDR1 LNHNV and CDR2 YYDKDF (reference sequence). CDR3 length: 16 amino acids.

This clonotype came up a few times. This rearrangement joins TRBV5-1 to TRBJ2-7; TRBD1 is a possible D gene (6 bases). Trimming pared 6 bases from V and 4 bases from J, leaving 17 bases between. Germline CDR1 is SGHRS and CDR2 is YFSETQ. The CDR3 covers 14 residues. The CDR3 region is CASKGERGLYEQYV. DNA for the CDR3: TGCGCCAGCAAGGGGGAGAGGGGCCTTTACGAGCAGTACGTC.

This clonotype was detected only a few times. V gene TRBV24-1 combines with J gene TRBJ2-1, with D perhaps TRBD2 (7 bases). Germline CDR1 reads KGHDR; CDR2 reads SFDVKD. CDR3 length: 15 amino acids. V was clipped by 5 bases and J by 7 bases, with 17 bases between them. The CDR3: CATSGAGGQSNEQFF. The CDR3 nucleotides are TGTGCCACCAGTGGAGCCGGGGGGCAAAGTAATGAGCAGTTCTTC.

This clonotype was observed at least ten times. The chain links TRBV6-1 to TRBJ2-5; TRBD2 is a possible D gene (6 bases). The CDR3 sequence is 15 residues long. CDR1 and CDR2 from the germline V gene are MNHNS and SASEGT. Trimming stripped 6 bases from V and 4 bases from J, with 18 bases between. CDR3 in DNA: TGTGCCAGCAGCACCTCCCGAATGGGACTAGAGACCCAGTACTTC. It encodes CASSTSRMGLETQYF.